Following are 6 T cell receptor beta chains from one sample sequenced in a study of cytomegalovirus exposure and HLA in healthy donors (dated by TCRdb to between 2016 and 2019). Library generation was performed with the immunoSEQ multiplex PCR assay. A mixture of 60 forward primers for TCR Vbeta segments and 13 reverse primers for TCR Jbeta segments was used in the multiplex PCR. TCRdb obtained this table from immuneACCESS and retained in-frame rearrangements with V and J assigned. These tables miss some clones; where compared with another copy, unresolved V genes account for less than half of the shortfall, and the remainder is unexplained. This sample has 130,000 or so clones in its table, and approximately 79% of those were observed once. The top ten clones comprise approximately 1.1% of the sample. The sample consisted of PBMCs. Receptors were obtained from a male donor in good health and CMV-seronegative.

The chain employs TRBV11-2 and TRBJ2-5; D is unclear. Germline V gene data show CDR1 as SGHAT and CDR2 as FQNNGV. V dropped 1 base and J dropped 1 base, with 7 bases sitting between them. The CDR3 loop spans 14 amino acids. CDR3 protein: CASSLVGGQETQYF. CDR3 DNA: TGTGCCAGCAGCTTAGTCGGCGGCCAAGAGACCCAGTACTTC. Variable domain in full (rest from reference TRBV11-2 and TRBJ2-5): EAGVAQSPRYKIIEKRQSVAFWCNPISGHATLYWYQQILGQGPKLLIQFQNNGVVDDSQLPKDRFSAERLKGVDSTLKIQPAKLEDSAVYLCASSLVGGQETQYFGPGTRLLVL.

The chain is built from TRBV10-3 and TRBJ1-2, with 8 bases fitting TRBD1. Germline-derived CDR1 and CDR2 are ENHRY and SYGVKD. The CDR3 extends over 15 amino acids. The V segment lost 4 bases and the J segment 1 base; nucleotides outside the gene matches: 5. CDR3 sequence: CAISVTGDDNYGYTF. The CDR3 DNA reads TGTGCCATCAGTGTGACAGGGGACGATAACTATGGCTACACCTTC.

The genes are TRBV2 and TRBJ1-3, with 7 bases lining up with TRBD1. V lost 4 bases and J lost 8; bases outside the gene matches: 8. The CDR3 spans 14 residues. CDR1 is SNHLY, CDR2 FYNNEI, per germline. CDR3 DNA: TGTGCCAGCAGTGGGGACAGACTCGGGCACACCATATATTTT. This encodes CASSGDRLGHTIYF. The variable domain in full, with the rest retrieved from reference TRBV2 and TRBJ1-3, is EPEVTQTPSHQVTQMGQEVILRCVPISNHLYFYWYRQILGQKVEFLVSFYNNEISEKSEIFDDQFSVERPDGSNFTLKIRSTKLEDSAMYFCASSGDRLGHTIYFGEGSWLTVV.

The chain links TRBV5-1 to TRBJ1-1; D is unclear. This CDR3 is built from 15 residues. Germline lookup yields CDR1 SGHRS and CDR2 YFSETQ. V was clipped by 4 bases and J by 1 base, with 14 bases between them. CDR3 region: CASSPRPEGNTEAFF. The CDR3 DNA is TGCGCCAGCAGCCCCCGTCCCGAGGGGAACACTGAAGCTTTCTTT.

The chain combines TRBV13 with TRBJ1-6, with 8 bases aligning to TRBD1. The CDR3 totals 15 residues. Trimming cost V 6 bases and J 9 bases; bases outside gene matches: 10. Germline CDR1 and CDR2: PRHDT and FYEKMQ (reference sequence). CDR3 region: CASSRQGSAGSPLHF. CDR3 DNA: TGTGCCAGCAGTCGACAGGGGTCGGCAGGTTCACCCCTCCACTTT. Full variable domain (missing parts from reference TRBV13 and TRBJ1-6): AAGVIQSPRHLIKEKRETATLKCYPIPRHDTVYWYQQGPGQDPQFLISFYEKMQSDKGSIPDRFSAQQFSDYHSELNMSSLELGDSALYFCASSRQGSAGSPLHFGNGTRLTVT.

This clone was detected once. The DNA for the CDR3 is TGTGCCAGCAGCTTAGATCACACGACTAGCGGGGCCTGGACGAGGGAGACCCAGTACTTC. Translating it yields CASSLDHTTSGAWTRETQYF. The chain joins TRBV11-3 to TRBJ2-5; 11 bases are a match to TRBD2. This CDR3 is built from 20 residues. Germline V lookup: CDR1 SGHNT, CDR2 YENEEA. V trimming: 0 bases; J trimming: 5 bases; junction bases outside the gene matches: 17.